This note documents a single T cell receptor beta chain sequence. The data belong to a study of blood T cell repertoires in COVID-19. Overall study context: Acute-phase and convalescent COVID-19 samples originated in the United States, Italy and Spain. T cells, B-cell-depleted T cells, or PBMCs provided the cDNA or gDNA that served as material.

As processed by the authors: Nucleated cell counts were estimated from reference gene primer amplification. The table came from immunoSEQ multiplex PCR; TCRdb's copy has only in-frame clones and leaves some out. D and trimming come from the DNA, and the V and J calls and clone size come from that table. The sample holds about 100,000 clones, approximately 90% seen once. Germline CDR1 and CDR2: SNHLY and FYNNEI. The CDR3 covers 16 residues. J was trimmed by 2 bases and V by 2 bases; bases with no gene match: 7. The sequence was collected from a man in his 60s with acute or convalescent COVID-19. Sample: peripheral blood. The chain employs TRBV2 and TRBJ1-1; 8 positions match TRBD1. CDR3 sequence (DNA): TGTGCCAGCAGTGAATTGTGGGACAGGCTTAACACTGAAGCTTTCTTT. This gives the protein CASSELWDRLNTEAFF.